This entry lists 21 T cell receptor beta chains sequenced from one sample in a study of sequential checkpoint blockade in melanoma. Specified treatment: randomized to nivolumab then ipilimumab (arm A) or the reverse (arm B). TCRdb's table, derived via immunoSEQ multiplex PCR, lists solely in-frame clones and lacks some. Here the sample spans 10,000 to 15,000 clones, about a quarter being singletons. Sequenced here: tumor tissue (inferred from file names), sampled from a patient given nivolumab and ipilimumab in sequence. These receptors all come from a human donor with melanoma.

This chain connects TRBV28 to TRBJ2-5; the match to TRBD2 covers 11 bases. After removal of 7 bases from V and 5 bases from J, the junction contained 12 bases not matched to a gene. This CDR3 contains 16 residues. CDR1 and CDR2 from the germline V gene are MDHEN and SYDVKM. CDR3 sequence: CASTAVLAGGTETQYF. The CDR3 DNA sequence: TGTGCCAGCACCGCGGTCCTAGCGGGGGGAACGGAGACCCAGTACTTC.

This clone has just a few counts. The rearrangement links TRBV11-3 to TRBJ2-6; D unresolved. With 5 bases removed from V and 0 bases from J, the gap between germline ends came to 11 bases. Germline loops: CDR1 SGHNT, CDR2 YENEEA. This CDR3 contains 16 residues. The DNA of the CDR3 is TGTGCCAGCAGCCCATGGTGGAGCTCTGGGGCCAACGTCCTGACTTTC. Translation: CASSPWWSSGANVLTF.

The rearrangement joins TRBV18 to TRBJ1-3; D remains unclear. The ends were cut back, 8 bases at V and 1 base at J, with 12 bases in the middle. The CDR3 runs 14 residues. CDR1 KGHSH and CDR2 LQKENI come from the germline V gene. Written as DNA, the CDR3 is TGTGCCAGCCACATGTACGGGTCTGGAAACACCATATATTTT. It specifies CASHMYGSGNTIYF.

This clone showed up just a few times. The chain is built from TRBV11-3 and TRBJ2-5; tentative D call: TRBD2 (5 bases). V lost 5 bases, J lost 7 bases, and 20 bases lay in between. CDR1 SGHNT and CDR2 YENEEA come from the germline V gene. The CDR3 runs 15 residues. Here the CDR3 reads CASSHWTGPTGTQYF. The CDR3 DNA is TGTGCCAGCAGCCACTGGACTGGACCCACGGGGACCCAGTACTTC. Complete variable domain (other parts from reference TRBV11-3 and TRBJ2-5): EAGVVQSPRYKIIEKKQPVAFWCNPISGHNTLYWYLQNLGQGPELLIRYENEEAVDDSQLPKDRFSAERLKGVDSTLKIQPAELGDSAVYLCASSHWTGPTGTQYFGPGTRLLVL.

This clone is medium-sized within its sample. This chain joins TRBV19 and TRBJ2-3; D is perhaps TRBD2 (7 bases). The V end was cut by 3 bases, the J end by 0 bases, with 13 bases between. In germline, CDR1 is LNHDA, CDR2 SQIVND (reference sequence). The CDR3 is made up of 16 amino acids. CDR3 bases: TGTGCCAGTAGTATGGGGGGGGCCGGGAGCACAGATACGCAGTATTTT. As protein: CASSMGGAGSTDTQYF.

The CDR3 nucleotides are TGTGCCACCAGCGCGGGACAGGGGAAGGGGGATGAGCAGTTCTTC. Its protein is CATSAGQGKGDEQFF. The J gene is TRBJ2-1, the V gene TRBV15, with 10 bases matching TRBD1. CDR1 and CDR2 (germline): LNHNV, YYDKDF (reference sequence). The CDR3 runs to 15 residues. V lost 5 bases, J lost 8 bases, and 9 bases stayed unmatched.

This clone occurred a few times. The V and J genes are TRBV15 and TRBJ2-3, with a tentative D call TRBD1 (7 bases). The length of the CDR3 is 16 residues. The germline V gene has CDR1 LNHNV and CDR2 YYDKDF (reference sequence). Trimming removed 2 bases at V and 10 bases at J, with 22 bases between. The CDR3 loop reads CATSRPYLEGARSQYF. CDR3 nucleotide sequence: TGTGCCACCAGCAGACCCTACTTGGAGGGGGCGCGATCGCAGTATTTT.

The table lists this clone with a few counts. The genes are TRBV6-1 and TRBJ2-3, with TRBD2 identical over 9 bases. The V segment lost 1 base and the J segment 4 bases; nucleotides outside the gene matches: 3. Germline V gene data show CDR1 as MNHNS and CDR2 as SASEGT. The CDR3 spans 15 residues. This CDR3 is CASSEGGGAPDTQYF. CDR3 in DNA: TGTGCCAGCAGTGAAGGCGGGGGGGCTCCAGATACGCAGTATTTT.

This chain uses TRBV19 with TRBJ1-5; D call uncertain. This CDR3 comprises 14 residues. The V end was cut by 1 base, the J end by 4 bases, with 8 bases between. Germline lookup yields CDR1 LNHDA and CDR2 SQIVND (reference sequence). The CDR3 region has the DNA TGTGCCAGTAGTATAGGCAGAGGGAATCAGCCCCAGCATTTT. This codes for CASSIGRGNQPQHF.

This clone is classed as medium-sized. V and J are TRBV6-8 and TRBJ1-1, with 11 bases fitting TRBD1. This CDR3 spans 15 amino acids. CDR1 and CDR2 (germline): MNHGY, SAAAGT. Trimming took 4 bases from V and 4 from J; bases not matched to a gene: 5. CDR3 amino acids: CASSSLGQGGTEAFF. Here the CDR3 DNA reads TGTGCCAGCAGTTCGCTGGGACAGGGGGGCACTGAAGCTTTCTTT.

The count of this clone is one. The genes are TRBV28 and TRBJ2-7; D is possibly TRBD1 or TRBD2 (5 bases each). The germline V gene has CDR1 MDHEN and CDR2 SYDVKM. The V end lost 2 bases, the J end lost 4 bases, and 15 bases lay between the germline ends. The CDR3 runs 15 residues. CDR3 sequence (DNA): TGTGCCAGCAGTTTAGGCAGGGATGGAGGATACGAGCAGTACGTC. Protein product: CASSLGRDGGYEQYV.

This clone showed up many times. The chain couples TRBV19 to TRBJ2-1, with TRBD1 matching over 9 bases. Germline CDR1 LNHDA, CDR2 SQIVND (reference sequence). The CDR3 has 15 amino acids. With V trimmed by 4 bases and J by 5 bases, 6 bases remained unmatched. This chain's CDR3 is CASSKGQGINNEQFF. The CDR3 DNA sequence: TGTGCCAGTAGTAAGGGACAGGGTATCAACAATGAGCAGTTCTTC.

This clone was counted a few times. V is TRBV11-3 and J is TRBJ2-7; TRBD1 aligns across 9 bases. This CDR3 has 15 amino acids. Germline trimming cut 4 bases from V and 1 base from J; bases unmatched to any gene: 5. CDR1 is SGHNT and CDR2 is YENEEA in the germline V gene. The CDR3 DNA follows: TGTGCCAGCAGCTCCATTGGGACAGGGTCCTACGAGCAGTACGTC. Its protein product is CASSSIGTGSYEQYV.

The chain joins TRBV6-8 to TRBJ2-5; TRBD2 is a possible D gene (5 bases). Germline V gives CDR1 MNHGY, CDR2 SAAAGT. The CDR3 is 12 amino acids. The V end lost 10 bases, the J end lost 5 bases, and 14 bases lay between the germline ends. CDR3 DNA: TGTGCCATCAGCCGGGGTCCCGAGACCCAGTACTTC. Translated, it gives CAISRGPETQYF.

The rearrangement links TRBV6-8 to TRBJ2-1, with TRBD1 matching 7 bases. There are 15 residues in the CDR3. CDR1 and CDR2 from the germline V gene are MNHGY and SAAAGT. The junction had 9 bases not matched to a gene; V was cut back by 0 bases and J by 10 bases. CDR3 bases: TGTGCCAGCAGTTACTCGAGCGACAGGGTGTACGAGCAGTTCTTC. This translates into CASSYSSDRVYEQFF.

The CDR3 region is CASSALDPRDYGYTF. DNA for the CDR3: TGTGCCAGTAGTGCCCTGGACCCGAGGGACTATGGCTACACCTTC. This chain joins TRBV19 and TRBJ1-2; unclear D gene. The V gene's germline CDR1 is LNHDA and CDR2 SQIVND (reference sequence). The V end lost 5 bases, the J end lost 3 bases, and 16 bases lay between the germline ends. The CDR3 has 15 residues.

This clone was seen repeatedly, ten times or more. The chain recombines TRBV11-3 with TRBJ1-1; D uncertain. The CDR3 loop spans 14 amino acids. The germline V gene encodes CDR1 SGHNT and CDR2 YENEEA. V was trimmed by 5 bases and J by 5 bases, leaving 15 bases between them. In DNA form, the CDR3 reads TGTGCCAGCAGCCCAAGACGTTTTGAGACTGAAGCTTTCTTT. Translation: CASSPRRFETEAFF.

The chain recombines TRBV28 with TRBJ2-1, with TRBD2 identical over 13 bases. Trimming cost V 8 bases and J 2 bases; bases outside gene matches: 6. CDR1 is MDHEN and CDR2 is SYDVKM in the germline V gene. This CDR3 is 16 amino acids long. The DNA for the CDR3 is TGTGCCAGCCTACCACTAGCGGGGGGGCCCTACAATGAGCAGTTCTTC. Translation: CASLPLAGGPYNEQFF.

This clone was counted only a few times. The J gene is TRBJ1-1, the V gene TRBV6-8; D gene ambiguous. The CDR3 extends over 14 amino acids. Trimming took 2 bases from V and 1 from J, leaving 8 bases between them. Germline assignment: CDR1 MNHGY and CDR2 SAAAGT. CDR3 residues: CASSYMAWNTEAFF. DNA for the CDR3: TGTGCCAGCAGTTACATGGCCTGGAACACTGAAGCTTTCTTT.

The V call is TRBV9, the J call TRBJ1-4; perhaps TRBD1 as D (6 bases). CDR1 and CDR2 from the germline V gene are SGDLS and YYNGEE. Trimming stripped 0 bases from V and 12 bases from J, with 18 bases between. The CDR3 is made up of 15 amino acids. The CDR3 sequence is CASSVASAGVVELFF. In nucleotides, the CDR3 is TGTGCCAGCAGCGTAGCTTCGGCAGGGGTTGTGGAACTGTTTTTT.

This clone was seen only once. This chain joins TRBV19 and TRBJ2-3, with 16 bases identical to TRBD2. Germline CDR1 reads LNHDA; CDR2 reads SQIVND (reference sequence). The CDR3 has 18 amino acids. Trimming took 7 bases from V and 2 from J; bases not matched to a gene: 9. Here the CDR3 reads CASNAGTSGGEPTDTQYF. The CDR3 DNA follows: TGTGCCAGTAACGCCGGGACTAGCGGGGGGGAACCCACAGATACGCAGTATTTT.